Shown below are 22 T cell receptor beta chains from a single sample sequenced in a study of blood T cell repertoires in COVID-19. Data came from immunoSEQ multiplex PCR; TCRdb stores just in-frame clones and leaves some out. Of a few hundred thousand clones in the sample, roughly 90% are singletons; the top ten hold 2.2%. The sample comprised peripheral blood. These TCRs come from a woman in her 50s with acute or convalescent COVID-19.

The rearrangement uses TRBV7-9 and TRBJ1-1; D possibly corresponds to TRBD1 (6 bases). Looked up from germline, CDR1 is SEHNR and CDR2 is FQNEAQ (reference sequence). The ends were cut back, 5 bases at V and 4 bases at J, with 17 bases in the middle. This CDR3 is 15 amino acids long. For the CDR3, the DNA is TGTGCCAGCAGCCCTGCTACAGGGTTTGGCACTGAAGCTTTCTTT. Translated: CASSPATGFGTEAFF.

The chain carries TRBV3-1 (or the pseudogene TRBV3-2) and TRBJ2-3, with 7 bases fitting TRBD2. Germline V gene data show CDR1 as LGHDT and CDR2 as YNNKEL (reference sequence). CDR3 length: 14 amino acids. V shed 4 bases and J 1 base; nucleotides not matched to a gene: 2. The CDR3 DNA reads as TGTGCCAGCAGCCCGGGAGGAGGCACAGATACGCAGTATTTT. It is translated as CASSPGGGTDTQYF.

This chain links TRBV24-1 with TRBJ2-2; D may be TRBD2 (5 bases). V dropped 5 bases and J dropped 0 bases, with 6 bases sitting between them. Per germline, CDR1 KGHDR and CDR2 SFDVKD. This CDR3 is built from 14 residues. CDR3: CATSGGPNTGELFF. Written as DNA, the CDR3 is TGTGCCACCAGTGGAGGGCCGAACACCGGGGAGCTGTTTTTT.

The chain has TRBV7-2 and TRBJ2-2; D call uncertain. The V and J ends lost 3 bases and 0 bases respectively, with 8 bases between them. CDR1 is SGHTA and CDR2 is FQGNSA in the germline V gene. This CDR3 contains 15 residues. Here the CDR3 reads CASSFPFSNTGELFF. The CDR3 region has the DNA TGTGCCAGCAGCTTTCCCTTCTCGAACACCGGGGAGCTGTTTTTT.

The CDR3 spells CASSYSSGGLLTSGRYEQFF. The CDR3 coding sequence is TGTGCCAGCAGTTACTCGAGCGGGGGACTATTGACTAGCGGGAGGTATGAGCAGTTCTTC. This chain links TRBV6-2 or TRBV6-3 with TRBJ2-1, with 13 bases fitting TRBD2. J lost 8 bases, V lost 0 bases, and 16 bases had no gene match. This CDR3 is built from 20 residues. Per the germline V gene, CDR1 is MNHEY and CDR2 is SVGEGT.

This clone showed up just a few times. This sequence joins TRBV11-2 and TRBJ2-1; TRBD2 matches at 14 bases. V shed 5 bases and J 9 bases; nucleotides not matched to a gene: 6. This CDR3 spans 15 amino acids. The germline gives CDR1 SGHAT, CDR2 FQNNGV. The CDR3 nucleotides are TGTGCCAGCAGCCCGCTCGGGACTAGCGGGGGTGAGCAGTTCTTC. This gives the protein CASSPLGTSGGEQFF.

The chain has TRBV9 and TRBJ2-5, with 13 bases matching TRBD2. The CDR3 covers 16 residues. Germline assignment: CDR1 SGDLS and CDR2 YYNGEE. Trimming removed 0 bases from V and 3 bases from J; junction bases left unmatched: 2. CDR3 sequence: CASSVAGLAGEETQYF. The CDR3 nucleotides read TGTGCCAGCAGCGTAGCCGGACTAGCGGGAGAAGAGACCCAGTACTTC.

The chain is built from TRBV11-3 and TRBJ2-5; 8 bases align to TRBD2. J gave up 1 base and V 3 bases, and 7 bases lay outside the gene matches. This CDR3 has 16 amino acids. Germline V CDR1 and CDR2: SGHNT, YENEEA. The CDR3, as DNA: TGTGCCAGCAGCTTGATAGCGGGATTAACCCAAGAGACCCAGTACTTC. Its translation is CASSLIAGLTQETQYF.

The CDR3 sequence is CASSGDDRDSPPAGQPQHF. CDR3 DNA sequence: TGTGCCAGCTCGGGGGATGACCGGGACAGCCCTCCGGCGGGTCAGCCCCAGCATTTT. J is TRBJ1-5 and V is TRBV18, with 7 bases matching TRBD1. The CDR3 has 19 amino acids. Trimming took 6 bases from V and 6 from J; bases not matched to a gene: 23. Germline assignment: CDR1 KGHSH and CDR2 LQKENI.

The chain has TRBV7-2 and TRBJ2-5; D gene uncertain. CDR1 SGHTA and CDR2 FQGNSA come from the germline V gene. With 2 bases removed from V and 5 bases from J, the gap between germline ends came to 9 bases. There are 13 residues in the CDR3. The CDR3 loop reads CASSLLRSETQYF. CDR3 sequence (DNA): TGTGCCAGCAGCTTACTACGATCGGAGACCCAGTACTTC.

The chain carries TRBV18 and TRBJ1-5; D perhaps matches TRBD1 (6 bases). V lost 0 bases, J lost 0 bases, and 12 bases lay in between. Germline CDR1 is KGHSH and CDR2 is LQKENI. The CDR3 covers 17 residues. CDR3 DNA: TGTGCCAGCTCACCACCGGACAGAGCTTATAGCAATCAGCCCCAGCATTTT. Encoded protein: CASSPPDRAYSNQPQHF. Full variable domain (rest looked up from reference TRBV18 and TRBJ1-5): NAGVMQNPRHLVRRRGQEARLRCSPMKGHSHVYWYRQLPEEGLKFMVYLQKENIIDESGMPKERFSAEFPKEGPSILRIQQVVRGDSAAYFCASSPPDRAYSNQPQHFGDGTRLSIL.

The chain combines TRBV7-2 with TRBJ2-3, with 9 bases matching TRBD1. This CDR3 has 14 amino acids. From germline, CDR1 is SGHTA and CDR2 FQGNSA. J lost 7 bases, V lost 3 bases, and 5 bases had no gene match. The CDR3 spells CASSLGTGMYTQYF. The CDR3 DNA reads TGTGCCAGCAGCTTGGGGACAGGGATGTATACGCAGTATTTT. The whole variable domain, filled in from reference TRBV7-2 and TRBJ2-3, reads GAGVSQSPSNKVTEKGKDVELRCDPISGHTALYWYRQSLGQGLEFLIYFQGNSAPDKSGLPSDRFSAERTGGSVSTLTIQRTQQEDSAVYLCASSLGTGMYTQYFGPGTRLTVL.

V gene TRBV5-1 combines with J gene TRBJ2-2; 8 bases are shared with TRBD1. The ends lost 0 bases at V and 1 base at J; junction bases unmatched: 8. This CDR3 comprises 18 residues. CDR1 and CDR2 (germline): SGHRS, YFSETQ. CDR3 sequence: CASSLGNQGAKNTGELFF. The CDR3 bases are TGCGCCAGCAGCTTGGGAAACCAGGGGGCGAAGAACACCGGGGAGCTGTTTTTT.

This chain uses TRBV7-2 with TRBJ1-6; no clear D. The CDR3 length is 15 residues. The germline V gene has CDR1 SGHTA and CDR2 FQGNSA. V was clipped by 1 base and J by 5 bases, with 9 bases between them. The DNA for the CDR3 is TGTGCCAGCAGCTTAGTTGCACAAAATAATTCACCCCTCCACTTT. Translation: CASSLVAQNNSPLHF.

This clone was observed a single time. V and J are TRBV19 and TRBJ2-1; 8 bases are shared with TRBD2. Germline trimming cut 6 bases from V and 1 base from J; bases unmatched to any gene: 5. Germline CDR1 and CDR2: LNHDA and SQIVND (reference sequence). The length of the CDR3 is 15 residues. CDR3 loop: CASRPQRESYNEQFF. Written as DNA, the CDR3 is TGTGCCAGTAGACCCCAGCGGGAGTCCTACAATGAGCAGTTCTTC.

This clone was counted once. The chain is built from TRBV28 and TRBJ2-7; 10 bases align to TRBD2. The CDR3 consists of 15 residues. Germline trimming cut 0 bases from V and 6 bases from J; bases unmatched to any gene: 5. Germline-derived CDR1 and CDR2 are MDHEN and SYDVKM. CDR3 region: CASSLWASGGGEQYF. In nucleotides, the CDR3 is TGTGCCAGCAGTTTATGGGCTAGCGGGGGAGGCGAGCAGTACTTC.

J is TRBJ2-3 and V is TRBV7-9, with TRBD2 as a possible D gene (6 bases). This CDR3 is built from 15 residues. The ends were cut back, 5 bases at V and 6 bases at J, with 18 bases in the middle. Per germline, CDR1 SEHNR and CDR2 FQNEAQ (reference sequence). The CDR3 sequence is CASSPRLGAMDTQYF. Written as DNA, the CDR3 is TGTGCCAGCAGCCCCAGACTAGGGGCGATGGATACGCAGTATTTT.

The chain has TRBV15 and TRBJ2-7, with D perhaps matching TRBD1 (6 bases). Trimming took 5 bases from V and 3 from J, leaving 11 bases between them. Germline assignment: CDR1 LNHNV and CDR2 YYDKDF (reference sequence). The CDR3 length is 13 residues. The CDR3 here is CATSPIGGYEQYF. In nucleotides, the CDR3 is TGTGCCACCAGCCCGATAGGGGGCTACGAGCAGTACTTC.

V is TRBV19 and J is TRBJ1-1, with D tentatively TRBD1 (6 bases). The CDR3 is 14 residues long. CDR1 LNHDA and CDR2 SQIVND come from the germline V gene (reference sequence). V was trimmed by 0 bases and J by 7 bases, leaving 12 bases between them. CDR3 sequence: CASSIDRGLGEAFF. CDR3 DNA sequence: TGTGCCAGTAGTATAGATAGGGGGTTGGGTGAAGCTTTCTTT. Based on the CDR3 plus reference TRBV19 and TRBJ1-1, the full variable domain is DGGITQSPKYLFRKEGQNVTLSCEQNLNHDAMYWYRQDPGQGLRLIYYSQIVNDFQKGDIAEGYSVSREKKESFPLTVTSAQKNPTAFYLCASSIDRGLGEAFFGQGTRLTVV.

The chain employs TRBV6-1 and TRBJ2-7; TRBD2 agrees at 9 bases. Germline CDR1 and CDR2: MNHNS and SASEGT. V was clipped by 1 base and J by 8 bases; unmatched bases: 15. The CDR3 has 17 residues. For the CDR3, the DNA is TGTGCCAGCAGTGAAGACCTAGCGGGACCCCCCAATGACAAGCAGTACTTC. Protein product: CASSEDLAGPPNDKQYF.

The chain joins TRBV4-3 to TRBJ1-2, with 7 bases fitting TRBD1. Germline CDR1 LGHNA, CDR2 YSLEER. This CDR3 contains 15 residues. Trimming at V came to 2 bases and at J to 4 bases, leaving 7 bases not matched to a gene. The CDR3 DNA reads TGCGCCAGCAGCCAAAGACAGGGCACCTTCTATGGCTACACCTTC. It is translated as CASSQRQGTFYGYTF.

V usage is TRBV5-1 and J usage is TRBJ2-2; 8 nucleotides match TRBD1. V dropped 4 bases and J dropped 6; count of bases not matched to a gene: 14. The germline V gene has CDR1 SGHRS and CDR2 YFSETQ. CDR3 length: 17 amino acids. The CDR3 DNA follows: TGCGCCAGCAGCGTATCTACACAGGGGGTCGGCGCCGGGGAGCTGTTTTTT. Its protein product is CASSVSTQGVGAGELFF.